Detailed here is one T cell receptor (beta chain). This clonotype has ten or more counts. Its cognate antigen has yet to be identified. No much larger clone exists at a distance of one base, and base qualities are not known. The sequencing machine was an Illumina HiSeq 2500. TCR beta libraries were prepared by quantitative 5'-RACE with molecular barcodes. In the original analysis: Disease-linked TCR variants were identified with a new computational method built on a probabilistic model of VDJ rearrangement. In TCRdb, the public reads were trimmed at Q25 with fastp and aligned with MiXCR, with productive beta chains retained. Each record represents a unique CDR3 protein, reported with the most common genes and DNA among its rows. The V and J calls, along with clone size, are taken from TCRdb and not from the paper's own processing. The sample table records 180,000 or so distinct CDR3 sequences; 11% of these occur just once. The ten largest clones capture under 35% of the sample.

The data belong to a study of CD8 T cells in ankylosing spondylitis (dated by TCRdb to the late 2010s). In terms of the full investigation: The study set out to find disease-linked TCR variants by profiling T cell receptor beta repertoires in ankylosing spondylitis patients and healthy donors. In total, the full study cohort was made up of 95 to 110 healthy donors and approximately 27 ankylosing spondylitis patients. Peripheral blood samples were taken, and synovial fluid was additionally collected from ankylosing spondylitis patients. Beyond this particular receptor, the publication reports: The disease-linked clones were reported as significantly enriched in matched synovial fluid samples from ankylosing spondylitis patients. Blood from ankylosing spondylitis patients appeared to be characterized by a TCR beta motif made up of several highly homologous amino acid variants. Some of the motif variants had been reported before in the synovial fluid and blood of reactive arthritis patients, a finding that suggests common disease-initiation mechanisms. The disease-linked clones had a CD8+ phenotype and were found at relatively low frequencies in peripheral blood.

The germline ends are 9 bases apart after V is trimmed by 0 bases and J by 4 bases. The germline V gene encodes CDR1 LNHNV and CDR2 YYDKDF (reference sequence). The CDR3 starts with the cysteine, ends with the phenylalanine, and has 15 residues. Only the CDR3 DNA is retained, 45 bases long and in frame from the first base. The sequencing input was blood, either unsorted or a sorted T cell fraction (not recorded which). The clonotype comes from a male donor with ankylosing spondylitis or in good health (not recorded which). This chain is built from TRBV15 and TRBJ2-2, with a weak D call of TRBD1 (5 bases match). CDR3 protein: CATSRDARGTGELFF. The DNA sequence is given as TGTGCCACCAGCAGAGATGCAAGGGGCACCGGGGAGCTGTTTTTT.